Below, 6 T cell receptor beta chains from the same sample are listed, as sequenced in a study of OX40 agonist ivuxolimab in advanced cancers. Libraries were prepared by immunoSEQ multiplex PCR; TCRdb keeps only in-frame clonotypes and omits some of them. The sample consists of about 70,000 clones, around nine tenths of them appearing once. This material consisted of CD4+ or CD8+ T cells sorted from blood, taken in a trial of the OX40 agonist ivuxolimab. These receptors all stem from an adult with an advanced solid tumor such as melanoma, head and neck, liver or kidney cancer.

This sequence joins TRBV2 and TRBJ2-1, with 10 bases identical to TRBD1. Germline V CDR1 and CDR2: SNHLY, FYNNEI. Trimming took 2 bases from V and 2 from J; bases not matched to a gene: 3. This CDR3 has 16 amino acids. CDR3 loop: CASSEWDRGPYNEQFF. Written as DNA, the CDR3 is TGTGCCAGCAGTGAATGGGACAGGGGACCCTACAATGAGCAGTTCTTC.

The genes are TRBV6-5 and TRBJ1-5; D remains ambiguous. The germline V and J ends were trimmed by 4 bases and 0 bases, with 10 bases remaining between them. CDR3 length: 15 amino acids. Germline V gives CDR1 MNHEY, CDR2 SVGAGI. The CDR3 region is CASSSSYYSNQPQHF. CDR3 DNA sequence: TGTGCCAGCAGTTCATCGTATTATAGCAATCAGCCCCAGCATTTT.

The chain has TRBV19 and TRBJ1-5, with D possibly matching TRBD1 (5 bases). Germline loops: CDR1 LNHDA, CDR2 SQIVND (reference sequence). The CDR3 sequence is 17 residues long. Trimming pared 1 base from V and 3 bases from J, leaving 16 bases between. CDR3 loop: CASSIGGASAFNQPQHF. Written as DNA, the CDR3 is TGTGCCAGTAGTATAGGGGGCGCGAGTGCCTTCAATCAGCCCCAGCATTTT.

The chain is built from TRBV27 and TRBJ1-1; no clear D gene. V was pared by 7 bases and J by 4 bases, with 19 bases between. There are 15 residues in the CDR3. CDR1 and CDR2 (germline): MNHEY, SMNVEV (reference sequence). The CDR3 DNA sequence: TGTGCCAGCATCCTTAGGAGAGGTCCGGTCACTGAAGCTTTCTTT. Protein sequence: CASILRRGPVTEAFF.

The chain carries TRBV11-1 and TRBJ2-2, with 8 positions matching TRBD1. From germline, CDR1 is SGHAT and CDR2 FQDESV (reference sequence). This CDR3 region has 16 residues. The trim removed 4 bases at V and 4 bases at J, leaving 8 bases unmatched. The CDR3 loop is CASSSRQGTGTGELFF. CDR3 bases: TGTGCCAGCAGCTCCCGACAGGGGACGGGCACCGGGGAGCTGTTTTTT.

The chain recombines TRBV6-5 with TRBJ2-3; D is unresolved. CDR3 length: 13 amino acids. The V gene lost 7 bases and the J gene lost 5 bases, with 13 bases spanning the gap. Germline V gene data show CDR1 as MNHEY and CDR2 as SVGAGI. The CDR3 is CASKRPQEDTQYF. DNA of the CDR3: TGTGCCAGCAAAAGGCCCCAAGAAGATACGCAGTATTTT.